This T cell receptor beta chain appears in the sequencing data of a study of blood T cell repertoires in COVID-19. Overall study context: From T cells, B-cell-depleted T cells, or PBMCs came the material, which was cDNA or gDNA.

As handled by the study authors: Researchers report that nucleated cell counts were estimated from reference gene primer amplification. Sequencing used immunoSEQ multiplex PCR; TCRdb keeps in-frame clones, though not all of them. The V and J calls and clone size come from that table; D and trimming were worked out from the DNA. The table has around 200,000 clones, around 79% seen once; the top ten hold roughly 5.7%. This CDR3 contains 15 residues. CDR1 and CDR2 from the germline V gene are SEHNR and FQNEAQ (reference sequence). The J segment lost 1 base and the V segment lost 3 bases, leaving 2 bases of the junction unmatched.

This chain links TRBV7-9 with TRBJ2-5; 10 positions agree with TRBD2. The receptor comes from a woman between 40 and 50 years old with COVID-19, enrolled during active disease. Sequencing was carried out using peripheral blood. The CDR3 DNA follows: TGTGCCAGCAGCTTGGCTAGCGGGGGCCAAGAGACCCAGTACTTC. It translates to CASSLASGGQETQYF.